This T cell receptor beta chain was observed in a study of T-cell reconstitution after alpha-beta-depleted transplantation in children. Germline CDR1 MGHDK, CDR2 SYGVNS. V dropped 2 bases and J dropped 1 base, with 11 bases sitting between them. The CDR3 is 15 amino acids. A TCRbeta library incorporating unique molecular identifiers was prepared. TCRdb called the PCR reads again in MiXCR, with one record for every CDR3 protein. Of about 610,000 distinct CDR3 sequences listed, 8% to 11% are singletons. The source material was PBMCs from the stem cell graft donor, sampled from the stem cell graft. V and J are TRBV25-1 and TRBJ2-5; the D gene is possibly TRBD2 (5 bases). The TCR comes from a human donor who donated a stem cell graft to a child with acute myeloid leukemia. Here the CDR3 reads CASSESGITQETQYF. In DNA form, the CDR3 reads TGTGCCAGCAGTGAAAGCGGAATTACCCAAGAGACCCAGTACTTC.